This T cell receptor (beta chain) came from a study of OX40 agonist ivuxolimab in advanced cancers. Sequencing used immunoSEQ multiplex PCR; TCRdb keeps in-frame clones, though not all of them. The sample includes around 140,000 clones, 90% seen only once; the top ten take 1.1%. Germline V gene sequence: CDR1 LNHDA, CDR2 SQIVND (reference sequence). CDR3 length equals 15 residues. V dropped 7 bases and J dropped 6 bases, with 22 bases sitting between them. The clonotype was recovered from an adult with an advanced solid tumor such as melanoma, head and neck, liver or kidney cancer. This material consisted of CD4+ or CD8+ T cells sorted from blood, taken in a trial of the OX40 agonist ivuxolimab. The J gene is TRBJ2-7, the V gene TRBV19; D is tentatively TRBD1 or TRBD2 (5 bases each). CDR3 DNA sequence: TGTGCCAGTAACTGGGGGAGTGGGACGGACGCCGAGCAGTACTTC. Its translation is CASNWGSGTDAEQYF.